The present entry profiles one T cell receptor beta chain with its context. What it binds is unknown. This sample was taken from a study of T cell responses to AZD1222 COVID-19 vaccine. Using immunoSEQ multiplex PCR, the repertoire was profiled, and TCRdb retains in-frame clones only, with some absent. The sample carries some 180,000 clones, 90% to 95% recorded once. Whole-study findings and limits: Most donors were white British, females outnumbered males, and clonal diversity was possibly underestimated. Dominant at 160-218 and 743-854, vaccine-associated CD4 TCRs also spanned spike. Breadth and depth of Spike-specific TCRs rose after two AZD1222 doses.

Combined were second doses at about 4 or about 12 weeks. The sample consisted of peripheral blood, taken 28 days after the second AZD1222 dose. The clonotype originates from an adult who received the AZD1222 COVID-19 vaccine.

The DNA of the CDR3 is TGTGCCAGCAGTGAGTGGGGGGTTGGAAACACCATATATTTT. Amino acid sequence: CASSEWGVGNTIYF. The chain is built from TRBV2 and TRBJ1-3, with D possibly being TRBD1 (5 bases). The CDR3 covers 14 residues. Germline V gene lookup returns CDR1 SNHLY and CDR2 FYNNEI. The V gene lost 3 bases and the J gene lost 3 bases, with 9 bases spanning the gap.